This passage covers 7 T cell receptor beta chains from one sample sequenced in a study of T cell changes during pregnancy in multiple sclerosis. The method was immunoSEQ multiplex PCR; TCRdb's version includes in-frame clones alone and lacks a portion of them. The sample has more than 80,000 clones, about 92% seen once. The material was peripheral blood, obtained in the first trimester of pregnancy. The receptors were sampled from a female donor with multiple sclerosis, enrolled in a pregnancy study.

V and J are TRBV2 and TRBJ2-7, with 8 nucleotides matching TRBD2. The J segment lost 3 bases and the V segment lost 5 bases, leaving 6 bases of the junction unmatched. The CDR3 length is 14 residues. The germline gives CDR1 SNHLY, CDR2 FYNNEI. CDR3 in DNA: TGTGCCAGCAGTCTTACTAGCGGCAGCTACGAGCAGTACTTC. It codes for CASSLTSGSYEQYF. The variable domain in full, completed from reference TRBV2 and TRBJ2-7, reads EPEVTQTPSHQVTQMGQEVILRCVPISNHLYFYWYRQILGQKVEFLVSFYNNEISEKSEIFDDQFSVERPDGSNFTLKIRSTKLEDSAMYFCASSLTSGSYEQYFGPGTRLTVT.

The CDR3 DNA follows: TGTGCCAGCAGCTTATATCCGGGGGAAGCGGAGACCCAGTACTTC. This sequence encodes CASSLYPGEAETQYF. The rearrangement joins TRBV7-6 to TRBJ2-5, with D perhaps TRBD2 (6 bases). The CDR3 runs to 15 residues. Germline CDR1 SGHVS, CDR2 FNYEAQ. The germline V and J ends were trimmed by 2 bases and 5 bases, with 15 bases remaining between them. The whole variable domain, remainder taken from reference TRBV7-6 and TRBJ2-5, is GAGVSQSPRYKVTKRGQDVALRCDPISGHVSLYWYRQALGQGPEFLTYFNYEAQQDKSGLPNDRFSAERPEGSISTLTIQRTEQRDSAMYRCASSLYPGEAETQYFGPGTRLLVL.

The rearrangement joins TRBV5-1 to TRBJ2-1, with a possible D match to TRBD2 (6 bases). Germline CDR1 reads SGHRS; CDR2 reads YFSETQ. V dropped 2 bases and J dropped 6 bases, with 21 bases sitting between them. This CDR3 contains 17 residues. CDR3 loop: CASSFVSGARITNEQFF. Written as DNA, the CDR3 is TGCGCCAGCAGCTTCGTTAGCGGAGCACGAATTACCAATGAGCAGTTCTTC.

This chain links TRBV19 with TRBJ2-1; the D gene is possibly TRBD2 (5 bases). CDR3 length equals 14 residues. CDR1 and CDR2 from the germline V gene are LNHDA and SQIVND (reference sequence). V lost 4 bases and J 1 base, leaving 8 bases between the germline ends. CDR3: CASSTGSSYNEQFF. For the CDR3, the DNA is TGTGCCAGTAGTACGGGGTCGTCCTACAATGAGCAGTTCTTC.

This chain uses TRBV18 with TRBJ1-2; possibly TRBD1 for D (5 bases). Trimming left V 4 bases short and J 8 bases short, with 11 bases between. CDR1 is KGHSH and CDR2 is LQKENI in the germline V gene. The CDR3 is 12 residues long. CDR3 residues: CASSLGGTGYTF. Written as DNA, the CDR3 is TGTGCCAGCTCACTGGGAGGGACCGGCTACACCTTC. Together with reference TRBV18 and TRBJ1-2, the CDR3 gives the full variable domain: NAGVMQNPRHLVRRRGQEARLRCSPMKGHSHVYWYRQLPEEGLKFMVYLQKENIIDESGMPKERFSAEFPKEGPSILRIQQVVRGDSAAYFCASSLGGTGYTFGSGTRLTVV.

The chain carries TRBV25-1 and TRBJ2-7; D possibly corresponds to TRBD1 (6 bases). Germline-derived CDR1 and CDR2 are MGHDK and SYGVNS. The CDR3 is made up of 13 amino acids. Trimming stripped 4 bases from V and 0 bases from J, with 7 bases between. CDR3 sequence (DNA): TGTGCCAGCAGTGGGGACACCTCCTACGAGCAGTACTTC. It yields the protein CASSGDTSYEQYF.

The chain employs TRBV19 and TRBJ2-7, with TRBD2 as a possible D gene (5 bases). From germline, CDR1 is LNHDA and CDR2 SQIVND (reference sequence). The CDR3 covers 12 residues. The V gene lost 3 bases and the J gene lost 6 bases, with 9 bases spanning the gap. In DNA, the CDR3 is TGTGCCAGTAGTATCGACGCGGGCGAGCAGTACTTC. Translated, it gives CASSIDAGEQYF.